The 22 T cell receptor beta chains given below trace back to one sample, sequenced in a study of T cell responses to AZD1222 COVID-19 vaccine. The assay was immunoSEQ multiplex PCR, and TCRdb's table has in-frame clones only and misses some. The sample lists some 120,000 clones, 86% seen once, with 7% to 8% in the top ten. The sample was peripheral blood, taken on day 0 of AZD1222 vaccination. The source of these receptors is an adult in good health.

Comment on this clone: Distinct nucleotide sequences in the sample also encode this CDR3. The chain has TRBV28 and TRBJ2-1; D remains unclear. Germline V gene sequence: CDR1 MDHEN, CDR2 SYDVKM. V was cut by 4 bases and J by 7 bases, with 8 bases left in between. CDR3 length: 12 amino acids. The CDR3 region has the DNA TGTGCCAGCAGTTCACTTGGTAATGAGCAGTTCTTC. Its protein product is CASSSLGNEQFF.

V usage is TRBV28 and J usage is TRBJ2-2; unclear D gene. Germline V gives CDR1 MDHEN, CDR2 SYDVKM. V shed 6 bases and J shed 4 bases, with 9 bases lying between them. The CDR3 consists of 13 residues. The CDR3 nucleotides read TGTGCCAGCAGCCCACCGGCCACCGGGGAGCTGTTTTTT. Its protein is CASSPPATGELFF. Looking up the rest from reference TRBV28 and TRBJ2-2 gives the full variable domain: DVKVTQSSRYLVKRTGEKVFLECVQDMDHENMFWYRQDPGLGLRLIYFSYDVKMKEKGDIPEGYSVSREKKERFSLILESASTNQTSMYLCASSPPATGELFFGEGSRLTVL.

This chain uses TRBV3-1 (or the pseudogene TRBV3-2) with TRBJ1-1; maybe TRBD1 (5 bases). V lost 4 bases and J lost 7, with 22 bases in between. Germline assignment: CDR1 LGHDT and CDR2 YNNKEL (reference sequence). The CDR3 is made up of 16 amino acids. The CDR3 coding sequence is TGTGCCAGCAGCCCCCGACCGGGACTGCCCAAGGGTGAAGCTTTCTTT. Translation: CASSPRPGLPKGEAFF.

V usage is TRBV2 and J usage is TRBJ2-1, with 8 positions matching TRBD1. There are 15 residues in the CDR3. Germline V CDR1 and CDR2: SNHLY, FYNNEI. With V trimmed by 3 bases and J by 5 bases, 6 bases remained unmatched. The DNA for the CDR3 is TGTGCCAGCAGTGATCTGGACAGGGACCACAATGAGCAGTTCTTC. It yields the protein CASSDLDRDHNEQFF. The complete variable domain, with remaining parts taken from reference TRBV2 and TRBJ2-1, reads EPEVTQTPSHQVTQMGQEVILRCVPISNHLYFYWYRQILGQKVEFLVSFYNNEISEKSEIFDDQFSVERPDGSNFTLKIRSTKLEDSAMYFCASSDLDRDHNEQFFGPGTRLTVL.

DNA of the CDR3: TGCACCAGCAGCCAAGGGCTAGCAGGAGAGACCCAGTACTTC. Translating it yields CTSSQGLAGETQYF. The rearrangement links TRBV1 to TRBJ2-5; no check of the table's D call, TRBD2, against the DNA was made. TRBV1 is shown as a pseudogene. The CDR3 runs 14 residues.

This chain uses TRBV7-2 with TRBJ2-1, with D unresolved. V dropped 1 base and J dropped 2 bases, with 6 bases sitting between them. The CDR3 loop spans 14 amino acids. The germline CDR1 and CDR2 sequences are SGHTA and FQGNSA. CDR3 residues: CASSLGGTYNEQFF. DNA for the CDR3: TGTGCCAGCAGCTTAGGTGGGACCTACAATGAGCAGTTCTTC.

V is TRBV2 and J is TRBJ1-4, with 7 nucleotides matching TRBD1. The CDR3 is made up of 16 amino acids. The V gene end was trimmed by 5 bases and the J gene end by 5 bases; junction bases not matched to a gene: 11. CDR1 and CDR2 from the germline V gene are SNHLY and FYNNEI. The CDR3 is CASSKGVGQRNEKLFF. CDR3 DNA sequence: TGTGCCAGCAGTAAGGGGGTGGGACAGAGAAATGAAAAACTGTTTTTT.

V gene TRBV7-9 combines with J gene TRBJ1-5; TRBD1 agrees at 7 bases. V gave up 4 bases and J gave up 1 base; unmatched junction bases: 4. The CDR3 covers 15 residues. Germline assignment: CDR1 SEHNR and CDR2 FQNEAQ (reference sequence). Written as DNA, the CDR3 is TGTGCCAGCAGCTCACAGGGGTCGAGCAATCAGCCCCAGCATTTT. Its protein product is CASSSQGSSNQPQHF.

The CDR3 DNA sequence: TGTGCCAGCAGCGAGCGGGAGCGGTACGAGCAGTACTTC. Protein: CASSERERYEQYF. The chain links TRBV27 to TRBJ2-7, with 8 bases lining up with TRBD2. V shed 6 bases and J 4 bases; nucleotides not matched to a gene: 5. CDR3 length: 13 residues. CDR1 is MNHEY, CDR2 SMNVEV, per germline (reference sequence).

The CDR3 sequence: CASSRLAGVTEQYF. As DNA, the CDR3 is TGTGCCAGCAGTAGACTAGCGGGAGTAACCGAGCAGTACTTC. The gene calls are TRBV28 and TRBJ2-7; TRBD2 matches at 12 bases. The CDR3 has 14 amino acids. From germline, CDR1 is MDHEN and CDR2 SYDVKM. With V trimmed by 5 bases and J by 6 bases, 5 bases remained unmatched.

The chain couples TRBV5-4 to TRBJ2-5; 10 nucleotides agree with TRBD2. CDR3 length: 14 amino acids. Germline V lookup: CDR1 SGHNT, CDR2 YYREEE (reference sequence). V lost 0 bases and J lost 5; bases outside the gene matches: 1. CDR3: CASSLGLAGETQYF. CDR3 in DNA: TGTGCCAGCAGCTTGGGACTAGCGGGCGAGACCCAGTACTTC.

The CDR3 protein is CASIDEQFF. Here the CDR3 DNA reads TGTGCCAGCATTGATGAGCAGTTCTTC. The rearrangement links TRBV6-4 to TRBJ2-1; unclear D gene. Germline values: CDR1 MRHNA, CDR2 SNTAGT. The CDR3 contains 9 residues. V was pared by 7 bases and J by 8 bases, with 3 bases between.

In DNA form, the CDR3 reads TGTGCCAGCAGGGGGACTAGCGGGATGAATGAGCAGTTCTTC. The encoded protein is CASRGTSGMNEQFF. This sequence joins TRBV2 and TRBJ2-1; 13 bases match TRBD2. Per the germline V gene, CDR1 is SNHLY and CDR2 is FYNNEI. Trimming cost V 6 bases and J 7 bases; bases outside gene matches: 3. The CDR3 length is 14 residues. The full variable domain, its missing parts supplied by reference TRBV2 and TRBJ2-1, is EPEVTQTPSHQVTQMGQEVILRCVPISNHLYFYWYRQILGQKVEFLVSFYNNEISEKSEIFDDQFSVERPDGSNFTLKIRSTKLEDSAMYFCASRGTSGMNEQFFGPGTRLTVL.

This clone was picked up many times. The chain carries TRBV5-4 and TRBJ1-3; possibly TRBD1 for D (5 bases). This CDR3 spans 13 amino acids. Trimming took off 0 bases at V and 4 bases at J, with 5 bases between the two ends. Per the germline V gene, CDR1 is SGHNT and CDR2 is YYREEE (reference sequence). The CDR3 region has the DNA TGTGCCAGCAGCTTGGGGGGCGGAAACACCATATATTTT. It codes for CASSLGGGNTIYF.

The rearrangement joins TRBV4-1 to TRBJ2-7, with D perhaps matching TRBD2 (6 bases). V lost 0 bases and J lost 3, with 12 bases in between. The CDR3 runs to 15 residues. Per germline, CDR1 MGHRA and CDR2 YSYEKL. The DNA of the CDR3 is TGCGCCAGCAGCCAAGAAGAGCGGGCCAGCTACGAGCAGTACTTC. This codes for CASSQEERASYEQYF.

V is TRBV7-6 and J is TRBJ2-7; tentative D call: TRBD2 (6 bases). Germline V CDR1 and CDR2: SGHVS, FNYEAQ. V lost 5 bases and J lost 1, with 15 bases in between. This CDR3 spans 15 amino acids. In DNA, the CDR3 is TGTGCCAGCAGCCCAACCGGGAGAGGGTCCTACGAGCAGTACTTC. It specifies CASSPTGRGSYEQYF.

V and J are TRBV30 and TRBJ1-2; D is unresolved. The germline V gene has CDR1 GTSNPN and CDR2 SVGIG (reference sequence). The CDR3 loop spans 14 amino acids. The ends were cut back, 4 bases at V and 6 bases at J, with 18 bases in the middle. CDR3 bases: TGTGCCTGGACCCGATCCCTCCGAGGCAATGGCTACACCTTC. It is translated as CAWTRSLRGNGYTF.

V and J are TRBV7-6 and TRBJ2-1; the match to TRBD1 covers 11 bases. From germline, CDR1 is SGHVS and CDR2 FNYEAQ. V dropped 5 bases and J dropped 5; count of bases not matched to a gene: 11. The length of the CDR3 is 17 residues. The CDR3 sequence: CASSPRGGQGGNNEQFF. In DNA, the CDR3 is TGTGCCAGCAGCCCGAGAGGGGGACAGGGGGGGAACAATGAGCAGTTCTTC.

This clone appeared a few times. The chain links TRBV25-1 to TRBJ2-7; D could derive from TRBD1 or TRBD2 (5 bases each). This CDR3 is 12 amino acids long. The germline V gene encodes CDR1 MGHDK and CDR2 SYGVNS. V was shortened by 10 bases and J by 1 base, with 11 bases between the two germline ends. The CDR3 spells CATRDGSYEQYF. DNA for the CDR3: TGTGCCACCCGGGACGGGTCCTACGAGCAGTACTTC.

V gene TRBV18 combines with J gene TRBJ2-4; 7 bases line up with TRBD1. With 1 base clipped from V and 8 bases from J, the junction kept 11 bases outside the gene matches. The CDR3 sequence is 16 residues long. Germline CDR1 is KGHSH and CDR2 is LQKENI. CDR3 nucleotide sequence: TGTGCCAGCTCACCACGCCAAGGACAGGTATCAGACATTCAGTACTTC. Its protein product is CASSPRQGQVSDIQYF.

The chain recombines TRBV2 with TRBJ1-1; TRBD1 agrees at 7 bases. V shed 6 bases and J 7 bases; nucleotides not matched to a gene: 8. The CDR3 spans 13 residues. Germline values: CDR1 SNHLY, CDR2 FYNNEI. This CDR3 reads CASSEIGQDEAFF. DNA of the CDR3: TGTGCCAGCAGCGAGATTGGACAGGATGAAGCTTTCTTT.

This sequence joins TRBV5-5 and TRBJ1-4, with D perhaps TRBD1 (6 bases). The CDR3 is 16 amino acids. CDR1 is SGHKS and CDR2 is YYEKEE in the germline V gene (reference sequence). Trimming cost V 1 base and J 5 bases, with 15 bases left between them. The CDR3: CASSLTQDRRNEKLFF. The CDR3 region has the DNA TGTGCCAGCAGCTTGACCCAGGACAGAAGGAATGAAAAACTGTTTTTT.